Below, 13 T cell receptor beta chains from the same sample are listed, as sequenced in a study of shared clonotypes between healthy human individuals. Naive CD8 cells were CD45RO-negative, positively selected for CCR7, excluding terminally differentiated effector memory CD45RA+ cells. Sequencing was performed with immunoSEQ multiplex PCR; in TCRdb, only in-frame clones are kept and a portion is missing. The sample lists about 700,000 clones, 92% occurring once. Sequenced: naive CD8+ T cells sorted from blood. The receptors here all came from a man aged 25-45 years in good health.

V is TRBV29-1 and J is TRBJ2-1; tentative D call: TRBD1 (6 bases). This CDR3 is 13 amino acids long. CDR1 and CDR2 from the germline V gene are SQVTM and ANQGSEA. Deletions cut 4 bases from V and 6 bases from J, with 13 bases between. The CDR3 region has the DNA TGCAGCGTTGTTTCTCGGACAGTCAATGAGCAGTTCTTC. As protein: CSVVSRTVNEQFF.

The genes are TRBV7-9 and TRBJ2-7; D is unclear. This CDR3 has 16 residues. Germline assignment: CDR1 SEHNR and CDR2 FQNEAQ (reference sequence). Between the trimmed V and J ends, which lost 5 bases and 0 bases, there was a span of 17 bases. CDR3 nucleotide sequence: TGTGCCAGCAGCAGTGGGGTAAAAAAGAGCTCCTACGAGCAGTACTTC. It encodes CASSSGVKKSSYEQYF.

This clone was observed once. V gene TRBV19 combines with J gene TRBJ1-5; D remains unclear. Germline CDR1 and CDR2: LNHDA and SQIVND (reference sequence). CDR3 length: 16 residues. Trimming removed 6 bases from V and 2 bases from J, with 17 bases in between. CDR3 sequence: CASSHQTVSGNQPQHF. The CDR3 DNA follows: TGTGCCAGTAGCCACCAAACGGTGTCGGGCAATCAGCCCCAGCATTTT.

The rearrangement uses TRBV10-1 and TRBJ2-1, with D possibly being TRBD1 or TRBD2 (5 bases each). V lost 4 bases and J 8 bases, leaving 12 bases between the germline ends. Germline loops: CDR1 WNHNN, CDR2 SYGVQD (reference sequence). The CDR3 consists of 13 residues. CDR3 sequence reads: CASSGGLGDEQFF. The CDR3 DNA follows: TGCGCCAGCAGTGGAGGGTTGGGGGATGAGCAGTTCTTC.

The rearrangement links TRBV30 to TRBJ2-2, with D unresolved. The CDR3 has 13 residues. V lost 1 base and J 2 bases, leaving 5 bases between the germline ends. Germline V lookup: CDR1 GTSNPN, CDR2 SVGIG (reference sequence). The CDR3 is CAWSGVNTGELFF. The CDR3 DNA follows: TGTGCCTGGAGTGGTGTTAACACCGGGGAGCTGTTTTTT.

CDR3 protein: CATSSRSGQILAKNIQYF. DNA for the CDR3: TGTGCCACCAGCAGCCGCTCAGGACAGATACTAGCCAAAAACATTCAGTACTTC. This chain joins TRBV15 and TRBJ2-4; a possible D gene is TRBD1 (6 bases). This CDR3 is 18 amino acids long. Germline loops: CDR1 LNHNV, CDR2 YYDKDF (reference sequence). The germline V and J ends were trimmed by 3 bases and 0 bases, with 18 bases remaining between them.

The sample holds one count of this clone. V gene TRBV7-9 combines with J gene TRBJ2-1; 8 bases align to TRBD1. V gave up 3 bases and J gave up 7 bases; unmatched junction bases: 8. CDR3 size: 15 residues. The V gene's germline CDR1 is SEHNR and CDR2 FQNEAQ (reference sequence). CDR3 bases: TGTGCCAGCAGCTTGCTTGGCAGGGGGCTGAATGAGCAGTTCTTC. This translates into CASSLLGRGLNEQFF.

About this clone: The same CDR3 can be traced to other DNA sequences in this sample. The chain couples TRBV27 to TRBJ2-7, with D perhaps given as TRBD1 or TRBD2 (5 bases each). Looked up from germline, CDR1 is MNHEY and CDR2 is SMNVEV (reference sequence). CDR3 length equals 14 residues. Trimming took 5 bases from V and 0 from J, leaving 11 bases between them. The CDR3 coding sequence is TGTGCCAGCAGTCTCGGGACGGCCTCCTACGAGCAGTACTTC. Translated: CASSLGTASYEQYF.

The chain has TRBV28 and TRBJ2-2, with D tentatively TRBD1 or TRBD2 (5 bases each). V dropped 10 bases and J dropped 4 bases, with 13 bases sitting between them. The CDR3 extends over 13 amino acids. The germline V gene encodes CDR1 MDHEN and CDR2 SYDVKM. CDR3: CAITGLGTGELFF. In nucleotides, the CDR3 is TGTGCCATTACGGGGCTAGGCACCGGGGAGCTGTTTTTT.

This CDR3 is CASSLRQGFYEQYF. For the CDR3, the DNA is TGTGCCAGCAGTCTCCGACAGGGGTTCTACGAGCAGTACTTC. The chain links TRBV28 to TRBJ2-7; 8 nucleotides agree with TRBD1. The V gene's germline CDR1 is MDHEN and CDR2 SYDVKM. Trimming took 5 bases from V and 3 from J; bases not matched to a gene: 6. CDR3 length: 14 amino acids.

This sequence joins TRBV7-2 and TRBJ2-5; D ambiguous. Germline V gene lookup returns CDR1 SGHTA and CDR2 FQGNSA. The CDR3 length is 15 residues. Trimming took off 3 bases at V and 5 bases at J, with 16 bases between the two ends. CDR3 loop: CASSFGVSGWETQYF. CDR3 DNA: TGTGCCAGCAGCTTCGGTGTATCCGGATGGGAGACCCAGTACTTC.

This clone was detected once. The CDR3 sequence: CASSRAATAYDSYNEQFF. The CDR3 DNA reads as TGTGCCAGCAGCAGGGCAGCTACGGCCTACGACTCCTACAATGAGCAGTTCTTC. This chain links TRBV7-9 with TRBJ2-1; unclear D gene. Looked up from germline, CDR1 is SEHNR and CDR2 is FQNEAQ (reference sequence). This CDR3 is built from 18 residues. Trimming removed 5 bases from V and 0 bases from J, with 20 bases in between. The full variable domain, completed using reference TRBV7-9 and TRBJ2-1, is DTGVSQNPRHKITKRGQNVTFRCDPISEHNRLYWYRQTLGQGPEFLTYFQNEAQLEKSRLLSDRFSAERPKGSFSTLEIQRTEQGDSAMYLCASSRAATAYDSYNEQFFGPGTRLTVL.

This clone appeared once. The chain joins TRBV6-6 to TRBJ2-5; tentatively, D is TRBD2 (6 bases). The CDR3 has 15 amino acids. V lost 5 bases and J 4 bases, leaving 17 bases between the germline ends. Germline V CDR1 and CDR2: MNHNY, SVGAGI (reference sequence). The CDR3 reads CASSPPASVGETQYF. CDR3 nucleotide sequence: TGTGCCAGCAGTCCCCCTGCTAGCGTTGGAGAGACCCAGTACTTC.